This T cell receptor (beta chain) was sequenced during a study of blood T cell repertoires in COVID-19. TCRdb's copy holds only in-frame clones and misses some; the assay was immunoSEQ multiplex PCR. The profile shows 200,000 to 250,000 clones, roughly 91% of them singletons. The CDR3 runs 13 residues. Sequences were obtained from PBMCs or T cells enriched from blood (not recorded which). V is TRBV21-1 and J is TRBJ2-7; TRBD1 is the table's D call, not checked against the DNA. TRBV21-1 is classified as a pseudogene. This clonotype originated in a man between 25 and 39 years old in a cohort exposed to, infected with or recovered from COVID-19 (not recorded which). CDR3 loop: CASATGQVNEQYF. The DNA of the CDR3 is TGTGCCAGCGCCACGGGACAGGTTAACGAGCAGTACTTC.